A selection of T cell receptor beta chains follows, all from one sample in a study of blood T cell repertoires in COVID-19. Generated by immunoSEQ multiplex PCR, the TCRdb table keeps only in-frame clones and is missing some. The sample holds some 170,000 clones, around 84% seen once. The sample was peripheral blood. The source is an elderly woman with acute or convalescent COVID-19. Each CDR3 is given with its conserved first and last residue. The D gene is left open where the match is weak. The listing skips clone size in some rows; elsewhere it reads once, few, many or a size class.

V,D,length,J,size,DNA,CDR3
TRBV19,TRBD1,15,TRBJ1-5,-,TGTGCCAGTAGGGGGGACAGAAGCTTTAATCAGCCCCAGCATTTT,CASRGDRSFNQPQHF
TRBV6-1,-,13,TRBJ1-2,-,TGTGCCAGCAGTGAGGCAGGGAACTATGGCTACACCTTC,CASSEAGNYGYTF
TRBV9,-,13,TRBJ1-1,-,TGTGCCAGCAGCGTGACAGAAGACACTGAAGCTTTCTTT,CASSVTEDTEAFF
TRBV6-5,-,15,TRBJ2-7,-,TGTGCCAGCACAACTTCAGGGTCTCCCTCCTACGAGCAGTACTTC,CASTTSGSPSYEQYF
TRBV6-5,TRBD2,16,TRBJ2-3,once,TGTGCCAGCAGTTACTGGAGCGGGAGTTCGGGAGATACGCAGTATTTT,CASSYWSGSSGDTQYF
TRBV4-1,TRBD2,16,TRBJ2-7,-,TGCGCCAGCAGCCCGTCCGACGCGGCGGGGGCCTACGAGCAGTACTTC,CASSPSDAAGAYEQYF
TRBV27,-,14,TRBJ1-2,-,TGTGCCAGCAGTCCACGACCAGGGAGGAATGGCTACACCTTC,CASSPRPGRNGYTF
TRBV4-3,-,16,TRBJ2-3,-,TGCGCCAGCAGCCAAGATCCGGCAGGGGGCACAGATACGCAGTATTTT,CASSQDPAGGTDTQYF
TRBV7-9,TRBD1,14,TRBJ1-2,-,TGTGCCAGCAGCTTAACAGGGGGCAGTGAGGGCTACACCTTC,CASSLTGGSEGYTF
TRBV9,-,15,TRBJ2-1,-,TGTGCCAGCAGCGTAAACGGACTCTCCTACAATGAGCAGTTCTTC,CASSVNGLSYNEQFF
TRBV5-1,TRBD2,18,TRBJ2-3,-,TGCGCCAGCAGCGCCATTCCCGGGACTACTTCCGGGCCAGATACGCAGTATTTT,CASSAIPGTTSGPDTQYF
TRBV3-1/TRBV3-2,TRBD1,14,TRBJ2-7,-,TGTGCCAGCAGCCACTGGGACAGGAACTACGAGCAGTACTTC,CASSHWDRNYEQYF
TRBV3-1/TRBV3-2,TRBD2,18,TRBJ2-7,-,TGTGCCAGCAGCCAAGTCCGCTTTCCAAGCGGGAGTCGCTACGAGCAGTACTTC,CASSQVRFPSGSRYEQYF
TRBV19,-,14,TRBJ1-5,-,TGTGCCAGTAGTCTTCGACAGTTCAATCAGCCCCAGCATTTT,CASSLRQFNQPQHF
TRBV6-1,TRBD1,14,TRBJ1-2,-,TGTGCCAGCAGTAGGACAGGGGGCGCCGAGGGCTACACCTTC,CASSRTGGAEGYTF
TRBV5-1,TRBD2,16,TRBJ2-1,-,TGCGCCAGCAGCTTGGAATCTGGGCTAGCGGGATATGAGCAGTTCTTC,CASSLESGLAGYEQFF
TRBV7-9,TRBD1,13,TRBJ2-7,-,TGTGCCAGCACGCGGACAGGGGAGCGGGAGCAGTACTTC,CASTRTGEREQYF
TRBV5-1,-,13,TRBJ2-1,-,TGCGCCAGCAGCTGGGGAGGAAACAATGAGCAGTTCTTC,CASSWGGNNEQFF
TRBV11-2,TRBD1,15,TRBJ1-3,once,TGTGCCAGCAGCTTCGGGACAGGCTCTGGAAACACCATATATTTT,CASSFGTGSGNTIYF
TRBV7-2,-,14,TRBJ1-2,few,TGTGCCAGCAGCTTCCTGGACGGGGGTATAGGCTACACCTTC,CASSFLDGGIGYTF
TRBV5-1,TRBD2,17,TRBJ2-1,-,TGCGCCAGCAGCCTCGGACTAGCGGGAGGGCCCTACAATGAGCAGTTCTTC,CASSLGLAGGPYNEQFF